Below are 10 T cell receptor beta chains sequenced from a single sample in a study of T-cell memory formation after mild COVID-19. TCRdb re-analysed the 5' RACE reads in MiXCR, keeping a single row per CDR3 protein. This table holds about 39,000 distinct CDR3 sequences, about 6.1% found once. The specimen sequenced was PBMCs or a T cell subset sorted from them (not recorded which). Source of these receptors: an adult who had mild COVID-19 (a few samples of this study predate the infection). Cell type and time point are not known.

The gene calls are TRBV19 and TRBJ1-4; 9 positions match TRBD1. Germline CDR1 LNHDA, CDR2 SQIVND (reference sequence). The V gene end was trimmed by 3 bases and the J gene end by 4 bases; junction bases not matched to a gene: 3. This CDR3 has 15 residues. The DNA of the CDR3 is TGTGCCAGTAGTATCGGGGACAGGGTTAATGAAAAACTGTTTTTT. Amino acid sequence: CASSIGDRVNEKLFF.

This clonotype was recorded at least ten times. The gene calls are TRBV11-2 and TRBJ2-4, with 10 nucleotides matching TRBD1. Trimming took 1 base from V and 0 from J; bases not matched to a gene: 3. This CDR3 has 17 residues. Germline CDR1 and CDR2: SGHAT and FQNNGV. The CDR3 DNA is TGTGCCAGCAGCTTAGGACAGGGGGCTCTAGCCAAAAACATTCAGTACTTC. The encoded protein is CASSLGQGALAKNIQYF.

The rearrangement links TRBV3-1 to TRBJ2-1; TRBD1 or TRBD2 may be the D gene (7 bases each). Trimming removed 4 bases from V and 10 bases from J, with 20 bases in between. Germline lookup yields CDR1 LGHDT and CDR2 YNNKEL (reference sequence). This CDR3 is 15 amino acids long. CDR3 DNA sequence: TGTGCCAGCAGCCGCCCAGGGGGGGCATCGGTGGAGCAGTTCTTC. Encoded protein: CASSRPGGASVEQFF.

This clonotype is categorized as medium-sized. This chain uses TRBV12-3 or TRBV12-4 with TRBJ1-5; 8 nucleotides align to TRBD1. The CDR3 sequence is 13 residues long. Here the CDR3 DNA reads TGTGCTACTCAGGGGGCACACAATCAGCCCCAGCATTTT. Amino acids: CATQGAHNQPQHF.

This clonotype was observed a handful of times. The rearrangement uses TRBV30 and TRBJ1-5; D is possibly TRBD1 (6 bases). CDR1 GTSNPN and CDR2 SVGIG come from the germline V gene (reference sequence). The CDR3 contains 15 residues. V was pared by 2 bases and J by 1 base, with 12 bases between. CDR3 bases: TGTGCCTGGAGTCTAAGGGGGTTGAGCAATCAGCCCCAGCATTTT. This sequence encodes CAWSLRGLSNQPQHF.

The V call is TRBV19, the J call TRBJ2-1; 14 nucleotides agree with TRBD2. CDR3 size: 14 residues. Germline CDR1 reads LNHDA; CDR2 reads SQIVND (reference sequence). V lost 9 bases to trimming and J lost 8 bases; unmatched junction nucleotides: 6. CDR3: CASRLAGGLDEQFF. The CDR3 nucleotides read TGTGCCAGCCGACTAGCGGGAGGGTTGGATGAGCAGTTCTTC.

The chain has TRBV21-1 and TRBJ2-7; no DNA check was done on the table's D call, TRBD1. TRBV21-1 is classified as a pseudogene. There are 14 residues in the CDR3. The CDR3: CARQGASLVGEQYF. The DNA for the CDR3 is TGTGCCAGACAGGGGGCGTCACTAGTTGGTGAGCAGTACTTC.

This clonotype was detected only a few times. CDR3 sequence: CASSLGRQSTPGGYTF. The DNA for the CDR3 is TGTGCCAGCAGCCTGGGCCGGCAATCCACCCCGGGAGGCTACACCTTC. The chain couples TRBV2 to TRBJ1-2; the D is unclear. The V gene lost 6 bases and the J gene lost 8 bases, with 25 bases spanning the gap. Germline CDR1 SNHLY, CDR2 FYNNEI. This CDR3 comprises 16 residues.

A note on this clonotype: A much bigger clone sits one base away, suggesting this may be a read error. The chain recombines TRBV7-9 with TRBJ1-6, with D perhaps matching TRBD1 (6 bases). The CDR3 totals 14 residues. Germline V gene sequence: CDR1 SEHNR, CDR2 FQNEAQ (reference sequence). V was clipped by 7 bases and J by 5 bases, with 12 bases between them. The CDR3 DNA reads TGTGCCAGCAACACGACAGGTGATAATTCACCCCTCCACTTT. This encodes CASNTTGDNSPLHF. Together with reference TRBV7-9 and TRBJ1-6, the CDR3 gives the full variable domain: DTGVSQNPRHKITKRGQNVTFRCDPISEHNRLYWYRQTLGQGPEFLTYFQNEAQLEKSRLLSDRFSAERPKGSFSTLEIQRTEQGDSAMYLCASNTTGDNSPLHFGNGTRLTVT.

In its sample, this clonotype is medium-sized. The DNA of the CDR3 is TGTGCCAGCAGCGGGAGGATCGGAGGCTACACCTTC. It translates to CASSGRIGGYTF. The rearrangement uses TRBV7-8 and TRBJ1-2; D uncertain. CDR3 length: 12 residues. Trimming took 5 bases from V and 8 from J, leaving 12 bases between them. The germline CDR1 and CDR2 sequences are SGHVS and FQNEAQ. The full variable domain, in which reference TRBV7-8 and TRBJ1-2 provide the parts outside the CDR3, is GAGVSQSPRYKVAKRGQDVALRCDPISGHVSLFWYQQALGQGPEFLTYFQNEAQLDKSGLPSDRFFAERPEGSVSTLKIQRTQQEDSAVYLCASSGRIGGYTFGSGTRLTVV.